This is a list of T cell receptor beta chains from one sample in a study of blood T cell repertoires in COVID-19. Assay used: immunoSEQ multiplex PCR; TCRdb lists only in-frame clones, some missing. The data show about 250,000 clones, approximately 86% seen once. Specimen: peripheral blood. Receptors originate from a human donor in a cohort sampled during active COVID-19. CDR3s include the opening cysteine and the closing phenylalanine or tryptophan. A D gene is named only where the DNA matches it firmly. A clone size is listed for some rows: how often the clone was seen (once, few, many), or a class if it is expanded.

TRBJ2-1 | TRBV7-2 | NA | NA | 16 | CASSLGLAVSYNEQFF | TGTGCCAGCAGCTTAGGGCTGGCGGTCTCCTACAATGAGCAGTTCTTC
TRBJ2-7 | TRBV3-1/TRBV3-2 | NA | NA | 14 | CASSQRTTVYEQYF | TGTGCCAGCAGCCAAAGGACGACAGTCTACGAGCAGTACTTC
TRBJ2-7 | TRBV5-5 | once | TRBD1 | 15 | CASSLGGTGTYEQYF | TGTGCCAGCAGCTTGGGCGGGACAGGGACGTACGAGCAGTACTTC
TRBJ2-7 | TRBV18 | once | TRBD1 | 13 | CASSTGQGYEQYF | TGTGCCAGCTCAACGGGACAGGGCTACGAGCAGTACTTC
TRBJ2-2 | TRBV24-1 | NA | TRBD1 | 16 | CATSDWDRGLTGELFF | TGTGCCACCAGTGATTGGGACAGGGGGCTAACCGGGGAGCTGTTTTTT
TRBJ1-6 | TRBV24-1 | NA | TRBD1 | 21 | CATILKSGQAHTSSYNSPLHF | TGTGCCACCATCCTTAAATCCGGACAGGCCCACACGAGCTCCTATAATTCACCCCTCCACTTT
TRBJ1-4 | TRBV11-2 | once | NA | 14 | CASSRPTGGEKLFF | TGTGCCAGCAGCCGACCGACAGGAGGTGAAAAACTGTTTTTT
TRBJ2-2 | TRBV3-1/TRBV3-2 | once | TRBD2 | 15 | CASSQATAGAGELFF | TGTGCCAGCAGCCAGGCTACAGCGGGAGCCGGGGAGCTGTTTTTT
TRBJ1-5 | TRBV28 | NA | TRBD1 | 15 | CASSLRGQVSGPQHF | TGTGCCAGCAGTTTAAGGGGACAGGTATCGGGGCCCCAGCATTTT
TRBJ2-2 | TRBV27 | NA | TRBD2 | 15 | CASTTYDGGSGELFF | TGTGCCAGCACCACCTACGACGGGGGGAGCGGGGAGCTGTTTTTT
TRBJ2-1 | TRBV2 | few | TRBD2 | 12 | CASSATSDEQFF | TGTGCCAGCAGTGCGACTAGCGATGAGCAGTTCTTC
TRBJ1-2 | TRBV29-1 | NA | NA | 13 | CSVEQGPSNGYTF | TGCAGCGTTGAACAGGGGCCTTCGAATGGCTACACCTTC
TRBJ1-1 | TRBV5-4 | once | TRBD1 | 15 | CASSLERTGNTEAFF | TGTGCCAGCAGCTTGGAGAGGACAGGCAACACTGAAGCTTTCTTT
TRBJ1-3 | TRBV29-1 | few | NA | 17 | CSVETVTGPDAGNTIYF | TGCAGCGTTGAAACCGTGACAGGTCCCGATGCTGGAAACACCATATATTTT
TRBJ2-1 | TRBV28 | NA | TRBD2 | 15 | CASSSSGSAYNEQFF | TGTGCCAGCAGTTCTAGCGGGAGTGCTTACAATGAGCAGTTCTTC
TRBJ2-2 | TRBV7-9 | NA | NA | 15 | CANQDGPGGTGELFF | TGTGCCAACCAGGACGGGCCTGGAGGAACCGGGGAGCTGTTTTTT
TRBJ2-7 | TRBV6-6 | NA | TRBD1 | 14 | CASREDRGPYEQYF | TGTGCCAGCAGAGAAGACAGGGGGCCCTACGAGCAGTACTTC
TRBJ2-7 | TRBV5-1 | once | TRBD1 | 14 | CASSLNRGLDEQYF | TGCGCCAGCAGCTTAAACAGGGGGCTGGACGAGCAGTACTTC
TRBJ1-2 | TRBV6-5 | NA | NA | 14 | CASSYSRPGGGYTF | TGTGCCAGCAGTTACTCGAGACCGGGGGGTGGCTACACCTTC
TRBJ1-2 | TRBV6-5 | once | NA | 14 | CASSYSAGEGGYTF | TGTGCCAGCAGTTACTCGGCGGGGGAGGGCGGCTACACCTTC
TRBJ2-1 | TRBV12-5 | few | NA | 18 | CASGYLGFGQKIGDEQFF | TGTGCTAGTGGTTATCTTGGGTTCGGGCAGAAGATAGGGGATGAGCAGTTCTTC
TRBJ1-6 | TRBV5-6 | NA | NA | 16 | CASSPEGASYNSPLHF | TGTGCCAGCAGCCCGGAAGGGGCCTCATATAATTCACCCCTCCACTTT
TRBJ2-1 | TRBV30 | NA | TRBD1 | 14 | CACTRWTGNDEQFF | TGTGCCTGCACTCGATGGACAGGGAATGATGAGCAGTTCTTC
TRBJ2-5 | TRBV29-1 | NA | NA | 12 | CSVELVEETQYF | TGCAGCGTTGAGTTGGTAGAAGAGACCCAGTACTTC
TRBJ1-6 | TRBV20-1 | NA | NA | 12 | CSASPANSPLHF | TGCAGTGCTAGTCCCGCGAATTCACCCCTCCACTTT
TRBJ1-1 | TRBV28 | NA | NA | 13 | CASSQGRFTEAFF | TGTGCCAGCAGCCAGGGTAGGTTTACTGAAGCTTTCTTT
TRBJ1-2 | TRBV28 | NA | NA | 15 | CASIPAGHTEYGYTF | TGTGCCAGCATTCCGGCGGGCCATACGGAATATGGCTACACCTTC
TRBJ1-1 | TRBV11-2 | NA | TRBD1 | 16 | CASSPKQGATNTEAFF | TGTGCCAGCAGCCCTAAACAGGGGGCGACGAACACTGAAGCTTTCTTT